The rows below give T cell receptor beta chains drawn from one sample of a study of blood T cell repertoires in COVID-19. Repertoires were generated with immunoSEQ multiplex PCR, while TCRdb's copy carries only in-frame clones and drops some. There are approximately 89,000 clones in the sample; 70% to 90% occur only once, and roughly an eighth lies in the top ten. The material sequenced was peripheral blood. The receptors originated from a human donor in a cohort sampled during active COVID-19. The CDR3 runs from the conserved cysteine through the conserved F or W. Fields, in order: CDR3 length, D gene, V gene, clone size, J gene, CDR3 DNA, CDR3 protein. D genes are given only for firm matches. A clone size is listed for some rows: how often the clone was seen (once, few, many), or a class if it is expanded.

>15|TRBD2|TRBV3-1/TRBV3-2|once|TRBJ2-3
TGTGCCAGCAGCCCCCTAGCGGGGGGCACAGATACGCAGTATTTT
CASSPLAGGTDTQYF
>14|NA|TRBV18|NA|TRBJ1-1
TGTGCCAGCTCGCTCGGGACTACGAACACTGAAGCTTTCTTT
CASSLGTTNTEAFF
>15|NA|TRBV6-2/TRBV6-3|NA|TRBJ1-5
TGTGTCAGCAGTTACTCGATCCAGGGCCATCAGCCCCAGCATTTT
CVSSYSIQGHQPQHF
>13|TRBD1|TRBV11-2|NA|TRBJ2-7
TGTGCCAGCAGCCCTAGGACAGGGTACGAGCAGTACTTC
CASSPRTGYEQYF
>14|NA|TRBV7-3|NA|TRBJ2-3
TGTGCCAGCAGCTTACAGGGAATTACAGATACGCAGTATTTT
CASSLQGITDTQYF
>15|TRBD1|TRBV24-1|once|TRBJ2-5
TGTGCCACCAGTGACCTGGGACAGGGTAAAGAGACCCAGTACTTC
CATSDLGQGKETQYF
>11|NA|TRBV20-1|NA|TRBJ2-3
TGCAGTTCCCGTCGTTTGGATACGCAGTATTTT
CSSRRLDTQYF
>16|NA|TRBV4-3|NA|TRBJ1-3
TGCGCCAGCAGCCCGACAGTCCACCTCTCTGGAAACACCATATATTTT
CASSPTVHLSGNTIYF
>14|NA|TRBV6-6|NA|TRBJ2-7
TGTGCCAGCAGAGAGGGCCGCTTAATCTACGAGCAGTACTTC
CASREGRLIYEQYF
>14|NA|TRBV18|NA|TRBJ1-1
TGTGCCAGCTCACCGGTGGGGGGAGTCGCTGAAGCTTTCTTT
CASSPVGGVAEAFF
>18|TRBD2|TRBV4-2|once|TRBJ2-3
TGTGCCAGCAGCCCCTCGGGGACTAGCGGGGGGGCGATAGATACGCAGTATTTT
CASSPSGTSGGAIDTQYF
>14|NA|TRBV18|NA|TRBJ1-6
TGTGCCAGCTCACCAGACAGCTTAAATTCACCCCTCCACTTT
CASSPDSLNSPLHF
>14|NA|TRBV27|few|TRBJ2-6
TGTGCCAGCAGTCGGGGCTCTGGGGCCAACGTCCTGACTTTC
CASSRGSGANVLTF
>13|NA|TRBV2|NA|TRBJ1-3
TGTGCCAGCAGTGAGCAGTCCGGAAACACCATATATTTT
CASSEQSGNTIYF
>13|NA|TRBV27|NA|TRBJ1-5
TGTGCCAGCAGTTCAAACTATTATCAGCCCCAGCATTTT
CASSSNYYQPQHF
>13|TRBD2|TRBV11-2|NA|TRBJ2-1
TGTGCCAGCAGCTTAGTACGGGGGGGTGGACAGTTCTTC
CASSLVRGGGQFF
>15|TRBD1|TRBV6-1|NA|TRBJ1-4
TGTGCCAGCAGTGAGCCGGGACAGGGTAATGAAAAACTGTTTTTT
CASSEPGQGNEKLFF
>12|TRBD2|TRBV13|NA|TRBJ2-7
TGTGCCAGCAGCTTCGGACTAGACGAGCAGTACTTC
CASSFGLDEQYF
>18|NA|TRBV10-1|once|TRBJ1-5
TGCGCCAGCAGTGAGCCCGCCGGGGTTAGGGGGTGGGGTCAGCCCCAGCATTTT
CASSEPAGVRGWGQPQHF
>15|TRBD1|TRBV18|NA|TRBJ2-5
TGTGCCAGCTCACCTAGGACAGGGGTGAAGGAGACCCAGTACTTC
CASSPRTGVKETQYF
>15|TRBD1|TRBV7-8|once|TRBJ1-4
TGTGCCAGCACCCCTAAAAGGGGGCAGAATGAAAAACTGTTTTTT
CASTPKRGQNEKLFF
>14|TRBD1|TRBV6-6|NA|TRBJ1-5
TGTGCCAGCGGTGGGACAGGGGGTTGGCAGCCCCAGCATTTT
CASGGTGGWQPQHF
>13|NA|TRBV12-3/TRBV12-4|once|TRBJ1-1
TGTGCCAGCAGTTTACAGGTGAACACTGAAGCTTTCTTT
CASSLQVNTEAFF
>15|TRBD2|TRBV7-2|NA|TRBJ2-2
TGTGCCAGCAGCTGGCGGGGGGGCGGCACCGGGGAGCTGTTTTTT
CASSWRGGGTGELFF
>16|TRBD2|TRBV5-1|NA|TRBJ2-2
TGCGCCAGCAGCCGAGGGACTAGCGGGAACACCGGGGAGCTGTTTTTT
CASSRGTSGNTGELFF
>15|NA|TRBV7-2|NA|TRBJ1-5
TGTGCCAGCAGCATACAGGGAGATAGCAATCAGCCCCAGCATTTT
CASSIQGDSNQPQHF
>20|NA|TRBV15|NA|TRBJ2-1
TGTGCCACCAGCAGAAAGGGTGGTACTAGCCCCATCAGCTCCTACAATGAGCAGTTCTTC
CATSRKGGTSPISSYNEQFF
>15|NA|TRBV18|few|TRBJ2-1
TGTGCCAGCTCACCACCACAGCGGACCTACAATGAGCAGTTCTTC
CASSPPQRTYNEQFF
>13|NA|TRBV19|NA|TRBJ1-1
TGTGCCAGTAGTATGTGGGAGGCCACTGAAGCTTTCTTT
CASSMWEATEAFF
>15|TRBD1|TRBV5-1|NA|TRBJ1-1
TGCGCCAGCAGCTTCACCGACAGGGGCGACACTGAAGCTTTCTTT
CASSFTDRGDTEAFF
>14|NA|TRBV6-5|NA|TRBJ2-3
TGTGCCAGCAGTTACGGGGGGGCGGGAGATACGCAGTATTTT
CASSYGGAGDTQYF
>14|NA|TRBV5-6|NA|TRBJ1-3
TGTGCCAGCAGTTGGGGGCAATTTGGAAACACCATATATTTT
CASSWGQFGNTIYF
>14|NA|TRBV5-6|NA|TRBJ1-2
TGTGCCAGCAGCTTGGATCGGACAGTCTATGGCTACACCTTC
CASSLDRTVYGYTF
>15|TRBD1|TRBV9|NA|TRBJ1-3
TGTGCCAGCAGCGTAGCCAGGGACAGAGGAAACACCATATATTTT
CASSVARDRGNTIYF
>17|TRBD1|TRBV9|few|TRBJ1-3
TGTGCCAGCAGCGTAGAGGGGACAGTCCTCTCTGGAAACACCATATATTTT
CASSVEGTVLSGNTIYF
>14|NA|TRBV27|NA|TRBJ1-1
TGTGCCAGCAGTTTAGGGGGCAGTGGAGGTGAAGCTTTCTTT
CASSLGGSGGEAFF
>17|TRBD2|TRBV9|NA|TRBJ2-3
TGTGCCAGCAGCCTCACCCTGACTAGCGGGGGGTCAGATACGCAGTATTTT
CASSLTLTSGGSDTQYF
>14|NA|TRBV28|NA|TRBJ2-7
TGTGCCAGCAGAGGGGTACCTTACTCCTACGAGCAGTACTTC
CASRGVPYSYEQYF
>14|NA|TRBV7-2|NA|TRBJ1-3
TGTGCCAGCAGCTCCAGGCGGGAGTCAAACACCATATATTTT
CASSSRRESNTIYF
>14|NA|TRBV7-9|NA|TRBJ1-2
TGTGCCAGCAGTTTGAGCTTAGCTAACTATGGCTACACCTTC
CASSLSLANYGYTF
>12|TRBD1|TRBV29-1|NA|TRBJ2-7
TGCAGCGTTGAAGAGGCGGACAGGGAGCAGTACTTC
CSVEEADREQYF
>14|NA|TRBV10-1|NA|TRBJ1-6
TGCGCCAGCAGTAGGGGACAAGAAAATTCACCCCTCCACTTT
CASSRGQENSPLHF
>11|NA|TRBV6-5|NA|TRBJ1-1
TGTGCCAGCAGTTACGGCCTTCGAGCTTTCTTT
CASSYGLRAFF
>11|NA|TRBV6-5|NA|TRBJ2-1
TGTGCCAGCAGTCCACAAACGGAGCAGTTCTTC
CASSPQTEQFF
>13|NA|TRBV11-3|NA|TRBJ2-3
TGTGCCAGCGGGATCGGACAGTCAGATACGCAGTATTTT
CASGIGQSDTQYF
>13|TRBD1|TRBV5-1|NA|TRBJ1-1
TGCGCCAGCAGCGGGACAGTGAACACTGAAGCTTTCTTT
CASSGTVNTEAFF
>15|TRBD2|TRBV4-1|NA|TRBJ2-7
TGCGCCAGCAGCCAAGATCTAAGCGGGGGGGACGAGCAGTACTTC
CASSQDLSGGDEQYF
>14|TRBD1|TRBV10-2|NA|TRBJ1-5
TGCGCCAGTCCTGACAGGGAAGGGGGTCAGCCCCAGCATTTT
CASPDREGGQPQHF